These 25 T cell receptor beta chains came from one sample sequenced in a study of low-dose radiotherapy and immunotherapy resistance in tumors. Gene-specific TRAV and TRBV primers were used for first-strand cDNA, covering alpha and beta chains. TCR amplification ran approximately 20 PCR cycles using constant-region and V-primer adapter primers. TCRdb redid the calling of the reads with MiXCR, one entry per CDR3 protein. In the table there are 40,000 or so distinct CDR3 sequences, roughly a third of which are singletons. The sample's time point: before trial treatment. The sequencing here drew on PBMCs, taken before treatment. Receptor source: a male donor with gallbladder cancer.

This clonotype was seen just once. The chain is built from TRBV9 and TRBJ1-3, with D hard to call. Germline-derived CDR1 and CDR2 are SGDLS and YYNGEE. The CDR3 has 17 residues. V shed 1 base and J shed 0 bases, with 14 bases lying between them. This CDR3 reads CASSVNPRPTSGNTIYF. In DNA, the CDR3 is TGTGCCAGCAGCGTAAACCCCCGTCCCACCTCTGGAAACACCATATATTTT.

This clonotype is termed medium-sized (0.01 to 0.1%). The junction departs from the called germline gene at one end, perhaps through a read error. The genes are TRBV5-4 and TRBJ2-7; 9 bases agree with TRBD2. The CDR3 loop spans 14 amino acids. Germline CDR1 reads SGHNT; CDR2 reads YYREEE (reference sequence). CDR3 in amino acids: CASTPGTSYGEQCF. CDR3 sequence (DNA): TGTGCCAGCACCCCTGGGACTAGCTATGGCGAGCAGTGCTTC.

This clonotype was recorded many times. The chain links TRBV7-8 to TRBJ2-7; TRBD2 agrees at 7 bases. CDR1 is SGHVS and CDR2 is FQNEAQ in the germline V gene. The CDR3 spans 16 residues. V dropped 5 bases and J dropped 0; count of bases not matched to a gene: 10. The CDR3 spells CASSVNQRGNSYEQYF. The CDR3 DNA reads as TGTGCCAGCAGCGTTAACCAGCGGGGAAACTCCTACGAGCAGTACTTC.

This clonotype was detected many times. The chain recombines TRBV3-1 with TRBJ2-1; TRBD2 agrees at 7 bases. The V gene end was trimmed by 0 bases and the J gene end by 3 bases; junction bases not matched to a gene: 8. The CDR3 spans 17 residues. CDR1 is LGHDT and CDR2 is YNNKEL in the germline V gene (reference sequence). The CDR3 DNA follows: TGTGCCAGCAGCCAAGATGTGCGGACTAGGGTCTACAATGAGCAGTTCTTC. Protein sequence: CASSQDVRTRVYNEQFF.

The chain links TRBV6-5 to TRBJ2-5; 14 bases match TRBD2. Trimming cost V 4 bases and J 3 bases; bases outside gene matches: 1. Germline CDR1 and CDR2: MNHEY and SVGAGI. CDR3 length: 15 residues. The CDR3 sequence is CASSLGLAGEETQYF. DNA of the CDR3: TGTGCCAGCAGTTTGGGACTAGCGGGGGAAGAGACCCAGTACTTC.

This clonotype was counted many times. The chain links TRBV3-1 to TRBJ1-2; D not certain. Between the trimmed V and J ends, which lost 0 bases and 7 bases, there was a span of 3 bases. The CDR3 extends over 11 amino acids. Germline V gene sequence: CDR1 LGHDT, CDR2 YNNKEL (reference sequence). The CDR3 region has the DNA TGTGCCAGCAGCCAAGACGGTGGCTACACCTTC. As protein: CASSQDGGYTF.

The chain combines TRBV7-9 with TRBJ2-5; TRBD1 aligns across 7 bases. V was clipped by 7 bases and J by 4 bases; unmatched bases: 6. The CDR3 loop spans 13 amino acids. Germline CDR1 SEHNR, CDR2 FQNEAQ (reference sequence). The CDR3 protein is CASIVTGVETQYF. The CDR3 DNA reads as TGTGCCAGCATCGTAACAGGGGTAGAGACCCAGTACTTC. Using reference TRBV7-9 and TRBJ2-5 for the parts outside the CDR3, the full variable domain is DTGVSQNPRHKITKRGQNVTFRCDPISEHNRLYWYRQTLGQGPEFLTYFQNEAQLEKSRLLSDRFSAERPKGSFSTLEIQRTEQGDSAMYLCASIVTGVETQYFGPGTRLLVL.

A word on this clonotype: A much larger clone differs from this one at a single base, so this may be a read error. V is TRBV7-9 and J is TRBJ2-3; 12 bases are a match to TRBD2. From germline, CDR1 is SEHNR and CDR2 FQNEAQ (reference sequence). This CDR3 is 18 amino acids long. The CDR3 region is CAISPGLAGPISTDTQYF. As DNA, the CDR3 is TGTGCCATCAGCCCGGGACTAGCGGGCCCCATAAGCACAGATACGCAGTATTTT.

In this sample, this clonotype turned up a few times. The V gene is TRBV20-1, the J gene TRBJ1-2; 7 bases fit TRBD1. V shed 3 bases and J 4 bases; nucleotides not matched to a gene: 11. Germline V CDR1 and CDR2: DFQATT, SNEGSKA (reference sequence). This CDR3 region has 15 residues. The CDR3 reads CSARDTTGVFYGYTF. CDR3 nucleotides: TGCAGTGCTAGGGATACCACAGGGGTATTCTATGGCTACACCTTC.

There are many counts of this clonotype. V and J are TRBV20-1 and TRBJ2-7; 9 bases are a match to TRBD2. Per germline, CDR1 DFQATT and CDR2 SNEGSKA (reference sequence). V was clipped by 3 bases and J by 5 bases; unmatched bases: 8. The CDR3 runs 14 residues. The CDR3 nucleotides read TGCAGTGCTAGTAAGGGCGGGGGGGCGAACGAGCAGTACTTC. The encoded protein is CSASKGGGANEQYF.

At least ten counts were recorded for this clonotype. This chain joins TRBV4-2 and TRBJ1-2, with D possibly TRBD1 on 5 matching bases. The CDR3 contains 14 residues. V lost 0 bases and J lost 6, with 11 bases in between. Per the germline V gene, CDR1 is LGHNA and CDR2 is YNFKEQ. The CDR3, as DNA: TGTGCCAGCAGCCAAGATGTGGGAGGGGATGGCTACACCTTC. The encoded protein is CASSQDVGGDGYTF.

This clonotype was detected a few times. This likely traces to a read error, being one base from a far larger clone. The chain links TRBV27 to TRBJ2-7; TRBD1 might be the D (5 bases). This CDR3 region has 14 residues. From germline, CDR1 is MNHEY and CDR2 SMNVEV (reference sequence). Trimming stripped 2 bases from V and 4 bases from J, with 12 bases between. The CDR3, as DNA: TGTGCCAGCAGTTTAAGGACAAGGACATACGAGCAGTACTTC. Translating it yields CASSLRTRTYEQYF.

This sequence joins TRBV5-1 and TRBJ2-7, with D possibly TRBD2 on 6 matching bases. The CDR3 is made up of 14 amino acids. V shed 2 bases and J shed 1 base, with 10 bases lying between them. From germline, CDR1 is SGHRS and CDR2 YFSETQ. In nucleotides, the CDR3 is TGCGCCAGCAGCTTTTCGGGAGCGTCCTACGAGCAGTACTTC. The encoded protein is CASSFSGASYEQYF.

This clonotype has at least ten counts. This sequence joins TRBV10-3 and TRBJ2-3; D is perhaps TRBD2 (5 bases). V was shortened by 3 bases and J by 6 bases, with 19 bases between the two germline ends. The CDR3 covers 16 residues. The germline CDR1 and CDR2 sequences are ENHRY and SYGVKD. CDR3 amino acids: CAISDKSGRAPDTQYF. In DNA form, the CDR3 reads TGTGCCATCAGTGACAAGAGCGGCAGAGCCCCGGATACGCAGTATTTT.

The sample holds many counts of this clonotype. The chain recombines TRBV29-1 with TRBJ2-7; 7 bases are shared with TRBD2. Losses at the gene ends were 7 bases for V and 1 base for J; bases not matched to a gene: 7. Looked up from germline, CDR1 is SQVTM and CDR2 is ANQGSEA. The length of the CDR3 is 13 residues. The DNA for the CDR3 is TGCAGCGCTCAAGCGGGGCAATCCTACGAGCAGTACTTC. This sequence encodes CSAQAGQSYEQYF.

The table lists this clonotype with many counts. The genes are TRBV7-7 and TRBJ2-1; D is undetermined. The CDR3 loop spans 14 amino acids. Trimming took 1 base from V and 7 from J, leaving 11 bases between them. Germline V CDR1 and CDR2: SSHAT, FNYEAQ (reference sequence). CDR3 nucleotide sequence: TGTGCCAGCAGCTTAGGGACCGGGTTGAATGAGCAGTTCTTC. Translated: CASSLGTGLNEQFF.

This clonotype was seen a few times. J is TRBJ2-7 and V is TRBV18; unclear D gene. This CDR3 has 14 residues. V was shortened by 0 bases and J by 2 bases, with 8 bases between the two germline ends. From germline, CDR1 is KGHSH and CDR2 LQKENI. CDR3 region: CASSPPIPTYEQYF. For the CDR3, the DNA is TGTGCCAGCTCACCACCGATACCGACCTACGAGCAGTACTTC.

This clonotype was seen only a few times. The chain links TRBV9 to TRBJ2-1; 9 bases agree with TRBD2. This CDR3 is built from 18 residues. V shed 0 bases, J shed 4 bases, and the junction held 11 bases outside the gene matches. The germline gives CDR1 SGDLS, CDR2 YYNGEE. CDR3 in amino acids: CASSVALREGSGYNEQFF. Written as DNA, the CDR3 is TGTGCCAGCAGCGTAGCTTTGCGGGAGGGCTCTGGGTACAATGAGCAGTTCTTC.

This clonotype was detected ten times or more. The chain joins TRBV19 to TRBJ2-2, with D possibly being TRBD1 (6 bases). V lost 6 bases and J lost 3, with 17 bases in between. Germline loops: CDR1 LNHDA, CDR2 SQIVND (reference sequence). The CDR3 covers 16 residues. The CDR3 is CASRLGGVLYTGELFF. In DNA, the CDR3 is TGTGCCAGTAGGTTAGGGGGAGTCTTATACACCGGGGAGCTGTTTTTT.

The table lists this clonotype with a count of one. The chain couples TRBV27 to TRBJ2-7; the D call may be TRBD1 or TRBD2 (5 bases each). Germline V CDR1 and CDR2: MNHEY, SMNVEV (reference sequence). V shed 8 bases and J shed 3 bases, with 11 bases lying between them. The CDR3 has 12 amino acids. The CDR3 protein is CASGAGVYEQYF. The CDR3 DNA follows: TGTGCCAGCGGGGCGGGTGTCTACGAGCAGTACTTC.

In its sample, this clonotype was seen many times. The chain links TRBV4-1 to TRBJ2-7, with a weak D call TRBD2 (5 bases). V dropped 1 base and J dropped 6 bases, with 13 bases sitting between them. CDR1 and CDR2 from the germline V gene are MGHRA and YSYEKL. The CDR3 loop spans 14 amino acids. The CDR3 DNA reads TGCGCCAGCAGCCAAGGAGACATAGAGGGCGAGCAGTACTTC. Translating it yields CASSQGDIEGEQYF.

The CDR3 coding sequence is TGCAGTGCTGCCGTGGGGTTCGGAAACACCATATATTTT. This sequence encodes CSAAVGFGNTIYF. The gene calls are TRBV20-1 and TRBJ1-3; D uncertain. This CDR3 comprises 13 residues. The ends were cut back, 5 bases at V and 4 bases at J, with 12 bases in the middle. From germline, CDR1 is DFQATT and CDR2 SNEGSKA (reference sequence).

This clonotype was counted only a few times. CDR3 in amino acids: CASSEQTQYF. The CDR3 DNA sequence: TGTGCCAGCAGTGAACAGACCCAGTACTTC. The chain couples TRBV2 to TRBJ2-5; D call uncertain. The V and J ends lost 2 bases and 6 bases respectively, with 1 base between them. From germline, CDR1 is SNHLY and CDR2 FYNNEI. CDR3 size: 10 residues.

This clonotype is judged medium-sized. J is TRBJ2-1 and V is TRBV28, with no clear D. This CDR3 spans 12 amino acids. CDR1 is MDHEN and CDR2 is SYDVKM in the germline V gene. Between the trimmed V and J ends, which lost 3 bases and 9 bases, there was a span of 9 bases. This CDR3 reads CASSFVSSEQFF. CDR3 nucleotides: TGTGCCAGCAGTTTTGTGTCGAGTGAGCAGTTCTTC.

The genes are TRBV10-3 and TRBJ1-1; possibly TRBD1 for D (6 bases). The CDR3 contains 17 residues. V gave up 2 bases and J gave up 0 bases, with 16 bases separating them. Germline CDR1 ENHRY, CDR2 SYGVKD. The CDR3 DNA follows: TGTGCCATCAGTGAGCCTCCCGAGGGGGGCATGAACACTGAAGCTTTCTTT. Protein: CAISEPPEGGMNTEAFF.